The source of this TCR beta chain is a study of OX40 agonist ivuxolimab in advanced cancers. Study-level findings and limits: CD8+ T cells (on average) carried more expanded clones than CD4+ T cells.

The CDR3 extends over 18 amino acids. Germline lookup yields CDR1 SGHTA and CDR2 FQGTGA. V lost 1 base, J lost 1 base, and 10 bases stayed unmatched. Peripheral blood came from all dose cohorts at three timepoints. The assay was immunoSEQ multiplex PCR, and TCRdb's table has in-frame clones only and misses some. The sample contains about 17,000 clones, about three quarters of which appear only once. About this clone: The antigen remains unidentified.

V is TRBV7-3 and J is TRBJ1-1; 9 bases map to TRBD1. This specimen consisted of CD4+ or CD8+ T cells sorted from blood, obtained in a trial of the OX40 agonist ivuxolimab. The sequence derives from an adult with an advanced solid tumor such as melanoma, head and neck, liver or kidney cancer. The CDR3 DNA reads TGTGCCAGCAGCTTAAAAGCCCTTGTACAGGGGGCGAACACTGAAGCTTTCTTT. It specifies CASSLKALVQGANTEAFF.